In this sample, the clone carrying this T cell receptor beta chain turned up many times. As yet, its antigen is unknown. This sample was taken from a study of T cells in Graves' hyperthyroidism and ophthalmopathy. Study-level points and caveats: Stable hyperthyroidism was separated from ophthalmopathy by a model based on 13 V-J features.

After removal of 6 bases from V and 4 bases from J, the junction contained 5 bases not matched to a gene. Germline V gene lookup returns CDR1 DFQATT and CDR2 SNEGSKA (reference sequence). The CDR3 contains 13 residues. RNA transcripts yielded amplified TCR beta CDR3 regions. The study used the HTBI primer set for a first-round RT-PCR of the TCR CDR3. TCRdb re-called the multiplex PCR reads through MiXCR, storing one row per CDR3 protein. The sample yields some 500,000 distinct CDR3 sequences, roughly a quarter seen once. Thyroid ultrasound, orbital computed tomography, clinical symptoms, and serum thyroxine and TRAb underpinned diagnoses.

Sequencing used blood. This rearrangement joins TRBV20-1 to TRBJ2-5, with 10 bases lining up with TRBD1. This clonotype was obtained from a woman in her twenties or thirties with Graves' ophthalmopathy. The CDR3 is CSALGQGVETQYF. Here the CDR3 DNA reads TGCAGTGCACTCGGACAGGGGGTAGAGACCCAGTACTTC.